The rows below give T cell receptor beta chains drawn from one sample of a study of shared clonotypes between healthy human individuals. Using immunoSEQ multiplex PCR, the repertoire was profiled, and TCRdb retains in-frame clones only, with some absent. The sample holds over a million clones; roughly 97% are singletons and the top ten take 0.95% to 1.5%. Input material: naive CD4+ T cells sorted from blood. These receptors were obtained from a man between 25 and 39 years old in good health. Each CDR3 is given with its conserved first and last residue. The D gene is left open where the match is weak. Clone size, where shown, is once, few, many, or a class for clones that have expanded.

cdr3_nt: TGTGCCAGCAGCCAAGGGGAGGGGGGAGAGACCCAGTACTTC
cdr3_aa: CASSQGEGGETQYF
clone_size: NA
j_call: TRBJ2-5
v_call: TRBV4-2
d_call: NA

cdr3_nt: TGCGCCAGCAGCCAAGACCTACCGGGCCCGCGTCTAAGCTCCTACAATGAGCAGTTCTTC
cdr3_aa: CASSQDLPGPRLSSYNEQFF
clone_size: NA
j_call: TRBJ2-1
v_call: TRBV4-1
d_call: NA

cdr3_nt: TGCGCCAGCAGCCTGGACAGGGCCTTCAATCAGCCCCAGCATTTT
cdr3_aa: CASSLDRAFNQPQHF
clone_size: NA
j_call: TRBJ1-5
v_call: TRBV4-3
d_call: TRBD1

cdr3_nt: TGTGCCATCAACGACCGGACGCCACAAGAGACCCAGTACTTC
cdr3_aa: CAINDRTPQETQYF
clone_size: NA
j_call: TRBJ2-5
v_call: TRBV10-3
d_call: NA

cdr3_nt: TGTGCCAGCAGCCCAGTATCTGGGAGTGGGAACACTGAAGCTTTCTTT
cdr3_aa: CASSPVSGSGNTEAFF
clone_size: NA
j_call: TRBJ1-1
v_call: TRBV4-2
d_call: NA

cdr3_nt: TGTGCCTGGGGGACTAAGGGCCAAGAGACCCAGTACTTC
cdr3_aa: CAWGTKGQETQYF
clone_size: NA
j_call: TRBJ2-5
v_call: TRBV30
d_call: TRBD2

cdr3_nt: TGTGCCAGCAGTCGGACTAGCTACGAGCAGTACTTC
cdr3_aa: CASSRTSYEQYF
clone_size: NA
j_call: TRBJ2-7
v_call: TRBV6-5
d_call: TRBD2

cdr3_nt: TGTGCCAGTAGTATTCAGGGAAGGTTTAATCAGCCCCAGCATTTT
cdr3_aa: CASSIQGRFNQPQHF
clone_size: NA
j_call: TRBJ1-5
v_call: TRBV19
d_call: NA

cdr3_nt: TGCAGCGGATGGACTAGCGGTCGAGGGCCGGGAGATACGCAGTATTTT
cdr3_aa: CSGWTSGRGPGDTQYF
clone_size: NA
j_call: TRBJ2-3
v_call: TRBV29-1
d_call: TRBD2

cdr3_nt: TGTGCCAGCAGCTCCGGGGTAATGGAGACCCAGTACTTC
cdr3_aa: CASSSGVMETQYF
clone_size: NA
j_call: TRBJ2-5
v_call: TRBV5-4
d_call: NA

cdr3_nt: TGTGCCAGCAGCTGGGACTACAATGAGCAGTTCTTC
cdr3_aa: CASSWDYNEQFF
clone_size: NA
j_call: TRBJ2-1
v_call: TRBV7-9
d_call: NA

cdr3_nt: TGTGCCACCAGCAGAGAAGCGGGAGCGATCGGGGAGCTGTTTTTT
cdr3_aa: CATSREAGAIGELFF
clone_size: NA
j_call: TRBJ2-2
v_call: TRBV15
d_call: TRBD2

cdr3_nt: TGTGCCAGCAGCCAACGACTGGACTCCTACGAGCAGTACTTC
cdr3_aa: CASSQRLDSYEQYF
clone_size: NA
j_call: TRBJ2-7
v_call: TRBV11-2
d_call: NA

cdr3_nt: TGCAGCGTTGCGCAGGGACAAGAGACCCAGTACTTC
cdr3_aa: CSVAQGQETQYF
clone_size: NA
j_call: TRBJ2-5
v_call: TRBV29-1
d_call: NA

cdr3_nt: TGCGCCAGCAGCTTGGGAGGGGCCTTTACTAGCACAGATACGCAGTATTTT
cdr3_aa: CASSLGGAFTSTDTQYF
clone_size: NA
j_call: TRBJ2-3
v_call: TRBV5-1
d_call: NA

cdr3_nt: TGTGCCAGCAGCTTGTGGGGGACAGATACGCAGTATTTT
cdr3_aa: CASSLWGTDTQYF
clone_size: NA
j_call: TRBJ2-3
v_call: TRBV7-9
d_call: NA

cdr3_nt: TGTGCCAGCAGCCTCACGAACACCGGGGAGCTGTTTTTT
cdr3_aa: CASSLTNTGELFF
clone_size: NA
j_call: TRBJ2-2
v_call: TRBV11-3
d_call: NA

cdr3_nt: TGTGCCAGCAGCTTACGGACAGGGGGTTATGGAAACACCATATATTTT
cdr3_aa: CASSLRTGGYGNTIYF
clone_size: NA
j_call: TRBJ1-3
v_call: TRBV7-2
d_call: TRBD1

cdr3_nt: TGTGCCAGCAGCCGGAATAATGAGCAGTTCTTC
cdr3_aa: CASSRNNEQFF
clone_size: NA
j_call: TRBJ2-1
v_call: TRBV28
d_call: NA

cdr3_nt: TGTGCCACCAGCGTGAAAGGGGACCGCTCCAATCAGCCCCAGCATTTT
cdr3_aa: CATSVKGDRSNQPQHF
clone_size: once
j_call: TRBJ1-5
v_call: TRBV15
d_call: NA